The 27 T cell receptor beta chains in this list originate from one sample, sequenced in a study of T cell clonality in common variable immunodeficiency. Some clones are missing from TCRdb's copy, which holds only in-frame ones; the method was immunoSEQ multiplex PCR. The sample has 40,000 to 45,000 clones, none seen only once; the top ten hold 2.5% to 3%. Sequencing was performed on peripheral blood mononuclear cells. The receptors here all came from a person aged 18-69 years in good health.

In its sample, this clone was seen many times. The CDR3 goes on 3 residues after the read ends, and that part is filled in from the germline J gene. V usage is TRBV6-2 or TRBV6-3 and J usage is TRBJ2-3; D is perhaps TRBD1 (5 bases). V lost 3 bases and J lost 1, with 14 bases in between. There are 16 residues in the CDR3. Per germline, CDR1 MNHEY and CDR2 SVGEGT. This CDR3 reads CASSYGALPRTDTQYF. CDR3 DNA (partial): TGTGCCAGCAGTTATGGGGCCCTACCTCGCACAGATACG.

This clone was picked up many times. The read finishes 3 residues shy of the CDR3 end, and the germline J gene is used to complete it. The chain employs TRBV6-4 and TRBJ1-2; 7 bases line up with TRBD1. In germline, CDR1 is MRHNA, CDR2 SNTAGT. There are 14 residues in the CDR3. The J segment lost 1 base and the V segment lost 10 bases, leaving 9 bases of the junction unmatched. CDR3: CAIEQGSFNYGYTF. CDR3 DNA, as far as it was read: TGTGCCATAGAACAGGGGTCCTTTAACTATGGC.

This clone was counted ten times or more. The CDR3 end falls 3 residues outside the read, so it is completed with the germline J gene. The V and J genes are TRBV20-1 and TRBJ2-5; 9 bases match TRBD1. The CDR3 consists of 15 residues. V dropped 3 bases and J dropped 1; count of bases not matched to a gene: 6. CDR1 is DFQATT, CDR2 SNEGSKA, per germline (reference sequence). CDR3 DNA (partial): TGCAGTGCTAGGAGCTGGGACAGGGTCCAAGAGACC. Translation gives CSARSWDRVQET. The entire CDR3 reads CSARSWDRVQETQYF.

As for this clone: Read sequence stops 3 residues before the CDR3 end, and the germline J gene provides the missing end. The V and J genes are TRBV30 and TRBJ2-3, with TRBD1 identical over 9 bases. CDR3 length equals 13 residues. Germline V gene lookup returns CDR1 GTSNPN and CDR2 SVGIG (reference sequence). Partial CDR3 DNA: TGTGCCTGGAGTGGCGGGACAGGGCGGACG. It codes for CAWSGGTGRT. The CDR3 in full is CAWSGGTGRTQYF.

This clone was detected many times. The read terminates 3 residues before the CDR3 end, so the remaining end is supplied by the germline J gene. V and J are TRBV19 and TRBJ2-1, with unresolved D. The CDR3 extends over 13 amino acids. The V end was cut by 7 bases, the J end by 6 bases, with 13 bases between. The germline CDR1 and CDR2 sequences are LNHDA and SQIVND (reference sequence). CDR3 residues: CASKGLGSNEQFF. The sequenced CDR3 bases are TGTGCCAGTAAAGGGCTTGGGTCCAATGAG.

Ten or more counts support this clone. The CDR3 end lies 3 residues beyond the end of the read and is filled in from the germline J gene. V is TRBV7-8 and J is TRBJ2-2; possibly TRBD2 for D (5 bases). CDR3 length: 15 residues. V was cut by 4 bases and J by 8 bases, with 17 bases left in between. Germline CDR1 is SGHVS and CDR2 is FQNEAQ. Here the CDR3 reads CASSSTRTTMGELFF. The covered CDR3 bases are TGTGCCAGCAGCTCAACTAGAACGACCATGGGGGAG.

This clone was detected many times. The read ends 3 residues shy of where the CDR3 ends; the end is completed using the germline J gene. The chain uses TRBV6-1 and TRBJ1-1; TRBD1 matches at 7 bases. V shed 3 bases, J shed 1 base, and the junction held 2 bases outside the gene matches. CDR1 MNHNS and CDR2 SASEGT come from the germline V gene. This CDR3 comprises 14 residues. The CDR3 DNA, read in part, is TGTGCCAGCAGTGACAGACAGGGGAACACTGAA. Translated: CASSDRQGNTE. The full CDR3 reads CASSDRQGNTEAFF.

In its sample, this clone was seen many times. Incomplete CDR3 DNA: TGTGCCAGTAGTATTAGTAGTCCCGGGGAG. The encoded protein is CASSISSPGE. The entire CDR3 protein reads CASSISSPGELFF. This chain links TRBV19 with TRBJ2-2, with unresolved D. The read terminates 3 residues before the CDR3 end, so the remaining end is supplied by the germline J gene. The CDR3 totals 13 residues. Germline V gene sequence: CDR1 LNHDA, CDR2 SQIVND (reference sequence). The V gene lost 3 bases and the J gene lost 6 bases, with 8 bases spanning the gap.

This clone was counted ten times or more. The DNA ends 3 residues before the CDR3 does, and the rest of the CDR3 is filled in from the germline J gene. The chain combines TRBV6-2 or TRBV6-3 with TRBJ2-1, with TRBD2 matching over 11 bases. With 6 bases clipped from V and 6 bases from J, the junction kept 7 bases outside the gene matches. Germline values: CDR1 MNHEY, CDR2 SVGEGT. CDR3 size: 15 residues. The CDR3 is CASRETSGRINEQFF. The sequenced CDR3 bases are TGTGCCAGCAGGGAAACTAGCGGGAGAATCAATGAG.

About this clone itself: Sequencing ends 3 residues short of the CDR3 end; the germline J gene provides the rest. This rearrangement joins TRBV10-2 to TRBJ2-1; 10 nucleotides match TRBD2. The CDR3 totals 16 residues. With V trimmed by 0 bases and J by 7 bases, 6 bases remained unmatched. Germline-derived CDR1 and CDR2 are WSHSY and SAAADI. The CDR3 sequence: CASSESATSGPNEQFF. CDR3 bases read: TGCGCCAGCAGTGAGTCTGCGACTAGCGGGCCTAATGAG.

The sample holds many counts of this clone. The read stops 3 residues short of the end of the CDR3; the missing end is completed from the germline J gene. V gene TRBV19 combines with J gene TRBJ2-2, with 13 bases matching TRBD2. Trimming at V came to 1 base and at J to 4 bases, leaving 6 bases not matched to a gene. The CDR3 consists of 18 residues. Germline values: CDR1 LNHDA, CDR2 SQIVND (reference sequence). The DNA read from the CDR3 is TGTGCCAGTAGTATAGGGGGGGGACTAGCGGGACGCACCGGGGAG. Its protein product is CASSIGGGLAGRTGE. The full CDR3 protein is CASSIGGGLAGRTGELFF.

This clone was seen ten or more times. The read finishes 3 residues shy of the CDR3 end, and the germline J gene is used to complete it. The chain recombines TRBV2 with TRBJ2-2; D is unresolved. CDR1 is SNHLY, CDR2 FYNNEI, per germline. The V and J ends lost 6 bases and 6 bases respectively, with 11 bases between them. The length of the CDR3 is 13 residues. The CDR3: CASSLTTAGELFF. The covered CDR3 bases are TGTGCCAGCAGCCTCACTACGGCCGGGGAG.

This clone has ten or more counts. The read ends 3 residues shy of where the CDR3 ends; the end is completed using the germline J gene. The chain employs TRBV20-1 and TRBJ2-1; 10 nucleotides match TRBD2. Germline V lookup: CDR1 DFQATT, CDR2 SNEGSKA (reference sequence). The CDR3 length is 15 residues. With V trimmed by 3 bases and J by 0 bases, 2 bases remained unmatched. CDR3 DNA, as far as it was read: TGCAGTGCTAGCGGACTAGCGGTCTCCTACAATGAG. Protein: CSASGLAVSYNE. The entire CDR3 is CSASGLAVSYNEQFF.

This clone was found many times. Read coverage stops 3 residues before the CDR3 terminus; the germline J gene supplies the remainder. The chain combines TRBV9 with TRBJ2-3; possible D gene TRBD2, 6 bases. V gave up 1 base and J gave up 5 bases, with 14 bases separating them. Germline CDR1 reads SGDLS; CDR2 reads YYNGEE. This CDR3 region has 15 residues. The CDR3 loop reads CASSVMEGRVDTQYF. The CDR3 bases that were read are TGTGCCAGCAGCGTAATGGAGGGCCGTGTAGATACG.

The CDR3 DNA, read in part, is TGTGCCAGCAGCTCCGGGGGGGGTGAGACG. Residues: CASSSGGGET. The whole CDR3 is CASSSGGGETQYF. The V call is TRBV7-8, the J call TRBJ2-3; 8 bases map to TRBD2. The read comes to an end 3 residues before the CDR3 does, leaving the germline J gene to fill in the end. CDR1 and CDR2 from the germline V gene are SGHVS and FQNEAQ. The CDR3 extends over 13 amino acids.

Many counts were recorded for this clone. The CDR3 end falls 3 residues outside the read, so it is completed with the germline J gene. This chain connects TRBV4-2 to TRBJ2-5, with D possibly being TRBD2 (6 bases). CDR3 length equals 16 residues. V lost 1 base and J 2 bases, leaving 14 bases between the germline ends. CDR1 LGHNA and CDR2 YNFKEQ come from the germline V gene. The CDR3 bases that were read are TGTGCCAGCAGCCAAGGCGGGGAAGGGTTACAAGAGACC. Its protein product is CASSQGGEGLQET. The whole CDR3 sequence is CASSQGGEGLQETQYF.

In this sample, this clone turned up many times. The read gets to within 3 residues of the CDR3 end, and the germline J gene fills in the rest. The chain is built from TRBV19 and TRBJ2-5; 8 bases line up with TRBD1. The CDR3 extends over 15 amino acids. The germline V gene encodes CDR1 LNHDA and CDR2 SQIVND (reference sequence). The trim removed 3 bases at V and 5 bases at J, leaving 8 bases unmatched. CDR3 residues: CASSIGQGVMETQYF. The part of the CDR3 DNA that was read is TGTGCCAGTAGTATTGGACAGGGCGTTATGGAGACC.

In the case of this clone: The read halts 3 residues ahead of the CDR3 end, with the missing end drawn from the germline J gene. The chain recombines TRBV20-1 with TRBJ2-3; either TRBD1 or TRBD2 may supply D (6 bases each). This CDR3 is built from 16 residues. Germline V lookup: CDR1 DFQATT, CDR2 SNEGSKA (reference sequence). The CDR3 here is CSARDGGGTGNQPQYF. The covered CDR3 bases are TGCAGTGCTAGAGATGGAGGGGGAACAGGCAATCAGCCG.

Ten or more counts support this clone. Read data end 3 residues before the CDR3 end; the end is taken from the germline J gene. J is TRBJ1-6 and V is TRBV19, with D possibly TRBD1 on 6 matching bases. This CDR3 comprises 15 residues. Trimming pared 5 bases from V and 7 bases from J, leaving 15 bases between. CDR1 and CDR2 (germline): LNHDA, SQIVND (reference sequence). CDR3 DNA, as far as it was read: TGTGCCAGTAGTCGCACCGGGACACCCAATTCACCC. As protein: CASSRTGTPNSP. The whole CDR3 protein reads CASSRTGTPNSPLHF.

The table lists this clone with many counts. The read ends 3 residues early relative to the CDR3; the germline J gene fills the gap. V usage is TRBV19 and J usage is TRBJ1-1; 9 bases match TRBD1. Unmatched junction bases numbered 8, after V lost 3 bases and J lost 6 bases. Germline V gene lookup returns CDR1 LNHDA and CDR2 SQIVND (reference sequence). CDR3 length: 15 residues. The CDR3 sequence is CASSMVRTGVPEAFF. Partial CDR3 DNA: TGTGCCAGTAGTATGGTGAGGACAGGGGTCCCTGAA.

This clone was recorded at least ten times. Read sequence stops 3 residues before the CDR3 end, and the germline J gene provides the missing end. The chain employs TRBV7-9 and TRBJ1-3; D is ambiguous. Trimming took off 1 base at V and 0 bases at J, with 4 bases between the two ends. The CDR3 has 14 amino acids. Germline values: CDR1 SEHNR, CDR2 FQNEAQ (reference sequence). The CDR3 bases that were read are TGTGCCAGCAGCTTAGGCAGCTCTGGAAACACC. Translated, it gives CASSLGSSGNT. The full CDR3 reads CASSLGSSGNTIYF.

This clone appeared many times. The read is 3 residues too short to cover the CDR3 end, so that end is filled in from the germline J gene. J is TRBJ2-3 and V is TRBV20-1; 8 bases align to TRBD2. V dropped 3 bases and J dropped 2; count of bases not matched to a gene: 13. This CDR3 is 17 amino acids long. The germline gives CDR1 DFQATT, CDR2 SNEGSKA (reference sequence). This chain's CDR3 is CSARDPPERGSTDTQYF. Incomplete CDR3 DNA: TGCAGTGCTAGGGACCCCCCCGAGCGGGGGTCCACAGATACG.

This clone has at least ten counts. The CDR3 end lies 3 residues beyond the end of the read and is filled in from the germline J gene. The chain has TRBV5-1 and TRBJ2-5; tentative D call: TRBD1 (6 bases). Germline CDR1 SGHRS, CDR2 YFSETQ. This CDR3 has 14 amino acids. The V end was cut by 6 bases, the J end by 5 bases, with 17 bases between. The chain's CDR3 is CASIPDSLGETQYF. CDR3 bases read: TGCGCCAGCATTCCGGACAGCCTTGGGGAGACC.

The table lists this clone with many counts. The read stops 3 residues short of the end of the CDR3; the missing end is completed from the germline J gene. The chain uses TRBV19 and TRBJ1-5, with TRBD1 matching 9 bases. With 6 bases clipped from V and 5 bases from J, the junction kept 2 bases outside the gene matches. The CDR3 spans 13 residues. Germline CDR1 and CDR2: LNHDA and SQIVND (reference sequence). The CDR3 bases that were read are TGTGCCAGTAGCGGGACAGGGTATCAGCCC. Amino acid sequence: CASSGTGYQP. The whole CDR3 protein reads CASSGTGYQPQHF.

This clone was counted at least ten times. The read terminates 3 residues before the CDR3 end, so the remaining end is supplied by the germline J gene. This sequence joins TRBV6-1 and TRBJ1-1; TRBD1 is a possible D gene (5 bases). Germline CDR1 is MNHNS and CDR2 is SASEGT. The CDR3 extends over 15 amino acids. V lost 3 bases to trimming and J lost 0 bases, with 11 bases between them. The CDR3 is CASSDRGRVNTEAFF. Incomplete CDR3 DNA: TGTGCCAGCAGTGACCGAGGCAGGGTGAACACTGAA.

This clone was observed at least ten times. The CDR3 bases that were read are TGCAGTGCTAGACGTCTAGCGGGGGCTCTCAATGAG. This sequence encodes CSARRLAGALNE. The whole CDR3 region reads CSARRLAGALNEQFF. V is TRBV20-1 and J is TRBJ2-1; 10 bases are shared with TRBD2. The read comes to an end 3 residues before the CDR3 does, leaving the germline J gene to fill in the end. V lost 2 bases, J lost 6 bases, and 7 bases stayed unmatched. The CDR3 consists of 15 residues. Germline CDR1 DFQATT, CDR2 SNEGSKA (reference sequence).

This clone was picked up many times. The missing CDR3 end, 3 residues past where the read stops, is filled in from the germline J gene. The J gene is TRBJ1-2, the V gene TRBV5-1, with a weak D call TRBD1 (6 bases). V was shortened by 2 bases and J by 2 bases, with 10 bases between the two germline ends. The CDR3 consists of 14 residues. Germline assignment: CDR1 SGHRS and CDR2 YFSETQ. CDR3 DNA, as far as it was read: TGCGCCAGCAGCTTCAACCAGGGGAACTATGGC. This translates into CASSFNQGNYG. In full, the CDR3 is CASSFNQGNYGYTF.